Listed below are T cell receptor beta chains from one sample, sequenced in a study of blood T cell repertoires in COVID-19. The repertoire was sequenced with immunoSEQ multiplex PCR; TCRdb's copy has only in-frame clones and lacks some. The sample yields 100,000 to 120,000 clones, 60% to 80% seen once. The sequenced sample was peripheral blood. Receptor source: a woman over 75 with active or convalescent COVID-19. Each CDR3 is given without its conserved first and last residue. Fields, in order: V gene, CDR3 protein.

v_gene: TRBV7-6; CDR3aa: ASSLDAPVLASNEQF
v_gene: TRBV4-3; CDR3aa: ASSQGPGVSYEQY
v_gene: TRBV6-5; CDR3aa: ASRRGYGYT
v_gene: TRBV9; CDR3aa: ASSVTVNLSGNTIY
v_gene: TRBV18; CDR3aa: ASSPASGKDEQF
v_gene: TRBV7-9; CDR3aa: ASSNRLAGGGEQY
v_gene: TRBV5-1; CDR3aa: ASSQTSGSFAEQF
v_gene: TRBV2; CDR3aa: ARDKEDTQY
v_gene: TRBV7-2; CDR3aa: ASSPRSSYEQY
v_gene: TRBV6-1; CDR3aa: ASSEGRGGYGYT
v_gene: TRBV7-9; CDR3aa: ASSLGTANTEAF
v_gene: TRBV7-5; CDR3aa: VRSVSRDRIAYEQY
v_gene: TRBV28; CDR3aa: ASTRSPGGYT
v_gene: TRBV18; CDR3aa: ASSPPLNEQF
v_gene: TRBV11-3; CDR3aa: ASSLKGSEAF
v_gene: TRBV7-9; CDR3aa: ASSFQRESYEQY
v_gene: TRBV7-9; CDR3aa: ASSLETGEGF
v_gene: TRBV28; CDR3aa: ASSPPVLGGYT
v_gene: TRBV13; CDR3aa: ASSQGWDRGRPQPQH
v_gene: TRBV18; CDR3aa: ASSPGQSPQPQH
v_gene: TRBV5-1; CDR3aa: ASSLAGRTYEQY
v_gene: TRBV2; CDR3aa: ASSGRTGKYEQY
v_gene: TRBV11-1; CDR3aa: ASSLGRNSNQPQH
v_gene: TRBV19; CDR3aa: ASSIEAGVGYEQY
v_gene: TRBV19; CDR3aa: ASRDDRRHGYT
v_gene: TRBV5-1; CDR3aa: ASSSSLAGSGNTQY
v_gene: TRBV19; CDR3aa: ASSMGQGIKNIQY
v_gene: TRBV18; CDR3aa: ASSQRTGGRSGANVLT